These T cell receptor beta chains were read from a single sample in a study of T cells after yellow fever vaccination. From the 5' RACE reads, TCRdb called clonotypes with MiXCR, one entry per CDR3 protein. Of approximately 170,000 distinct CDR3 sequences detected, 9.5% to 12% appear once; the ten largest clones hold approximately 34%. This sample comprised CD8+ T cells sorted from PBMCs, obtained 15 days after the yellow fever booster vaccination. The receptors originated from a man between 18 and 35 years old who received the YFV17D yellow fever vaccine. Each CDR3 is given with its conserved first and last residue. D genes are given only for firm matches. Only part of the rows carry a size: once, few, many, or a class if the clone is expanded.

CDR3 length	clone size	D gene	V gene	J gene	CDR3 protein
15	NA	NA	TRBV6-5	TRBJ1-4	CASSQMGATNEKLFF
16	NA	TRBD2	TRBV20-1	TRBJ2-5	CSARDPWRGVLETQYF
14	few	TRBD2	TRBV9	TRBJ2-5	CASSESGGQETQYF
14	many	NA	TRBV5-4	TRBJ2-1	CASSFGPGINEQFF
14	few	NA	TRBV3-1	TRBJ2-2	CASSQDGFTGELFF
20	NA	NA	TRBV6-6	TRBJ2-3	CASSYFSSGTERPPLNTQYF
13	NA	NA	TRBV11-2	TRBJ2-1	CASSSEAYNEQFF
16	many	TRBD1	TRBV15	TRBJ2-7	CATSGGQGASFNEQYF
15	many	TRBD2	TRBV4-3	TRBJ2-7	CASSRGSGGSYEQYF
15	few	TRBD2	TRBV13	TRBJ2-3	CASSILAGSTDTQYF
14	few	NA	TRBV7-2	TRBJ1-5	CASSQSGINQPQHF
13	few	NA	TRBV7-3	TRBJ2-2	CASSFSMTGELFF
14	NA	NA	TRBV5-1	TRBJ2-7	CASSFDRSYYEQYF
12	NA	NA	TRBV7-9	TRBJ1-2	CASSSGEVGYTF
13	NA	NA	TRBV27	TRBJ2-4	CASSLGGTNIQYF
12	few	NA	TRBV29-1	TRBJ2-5	CSVSTGQETQYF
13	NA	NA	TRBV27	TRBJ2-3	CASSIHSTDTQYF
14	NA	TRBD1	TRBV5-1	TRBJ2-5	CASSLRDRGETQYF
14	NA	TRBD1	TRBV4-3	TRBJ2-7	CASSQDPGGYEQYF
15	few	TRBD1	TRBV7-8	TRBJ2-7	CASSPDRGPSYEQYF
15	NA	TRBD1	TRBV6-4	TRBJ1-5	CASSEGTGGNQPQHF
13	NA	NA	TRBV7-9	TRBJ1-1	CASSHTVNTEAFF
12	many	NA	TRBV5-6	TRBJ1-1	CASTGLNTEAFF
16	NA	TRBD1	TRBV7-2	TRBJ2-1	CASSTPRDSSYNEQFF
14	few	TRBD1	TRBV7-3	TRBJ2-3	CASSSQGLSDTQYF
12	many	NA	TRBV6-5	TRBJ2-4	CASSQDKNIQYF
22	NA	NA	TRBV4-3	TRBJ2-7	CASSQDLPLDPSGPLVRYEQYF
17	NA	NA	TRBV4-3	TRBJ2-6	CASSQPASTSGANVLTF
13	NA	TRBD1	TRBV5-1	TRBJ1-1	CASSQRQGREAFF